The entry that follows covers one T cell receptor (beta chain) sequence. This sample was taken from a study of graft-versus-host responses after intestinal transplantation. Study at large: All of the recipients had induction that used anti-thymocyte globulin, then tacrolimus and steroids for approximately 3 years. Whole-study findings and limits: The study associated peak circulating GvH clone levels with early post-transplant HvG declines. When patients had graft-donor T cell macrochimerism, their allografts held high graft-versus-host to host-versus-graft clonal ratios. GvH clones were identified in recipient marrow, with some first appearing in ileum or blood.

The study plated about 200,000 CFSE-labeled responders with about 200,000 irradiated, violet-dye-labeled stimulators. Profiled with immunoSEQ multiplex PCR; TCRdb holds only in-frame clones, not every one. The repertoire consists of approximately 23,000 clones, with about 48% occurring once and the leading ten covering approximately 1.4%. The sample in question was alloreactive CD8+ T cells from a mixed lymphocyte reaction culture, obtained before transplantation. Subset defined: CFSE-low proliferating T cells sorted from roughly six-day pre-transplant mixed lymphocyte reaction (GvH or HvG direction). The sequence derives from a human patient who was an organ donor for intestinal transplantation.

The CDR3 DNA reads TGTGCCAGCGGGAGCGGGAACTACGAGCAGTACTTC. Residues: CASGSGNYEQYF. V gene TRBV27 combines with J gene TRBJ2-7; 7 bases match TRBD2. V trimming: 8 bases; J trimming: 3 bases; junction bases outside the gene matches: 4. The CDR3 is 12 residues long. CDR1 is MNHEY, CDR2 SMNVEV, per germline (reference sequence).